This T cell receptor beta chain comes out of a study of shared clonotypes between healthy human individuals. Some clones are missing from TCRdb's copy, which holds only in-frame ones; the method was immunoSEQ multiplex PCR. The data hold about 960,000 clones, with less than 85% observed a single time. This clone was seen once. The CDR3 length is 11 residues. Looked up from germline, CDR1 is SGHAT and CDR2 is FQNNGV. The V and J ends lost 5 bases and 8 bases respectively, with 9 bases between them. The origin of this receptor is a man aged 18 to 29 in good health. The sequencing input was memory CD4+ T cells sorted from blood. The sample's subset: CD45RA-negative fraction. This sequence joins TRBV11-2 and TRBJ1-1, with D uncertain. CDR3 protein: CASSVTAEAFF. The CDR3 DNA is TGTGCCAGCAGCGTAACTGCAGAAGCTTTCTTT.